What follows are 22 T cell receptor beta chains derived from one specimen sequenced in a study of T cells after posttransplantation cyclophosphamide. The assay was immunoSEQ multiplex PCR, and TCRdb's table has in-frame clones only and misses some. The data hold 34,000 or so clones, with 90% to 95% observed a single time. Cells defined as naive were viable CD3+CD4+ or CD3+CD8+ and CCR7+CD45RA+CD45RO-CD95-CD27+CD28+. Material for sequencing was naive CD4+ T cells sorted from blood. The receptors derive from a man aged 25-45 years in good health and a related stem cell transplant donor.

DNA for the CDR3: TGTGCCATCAGTGAGTCGGGCGGGGCGTACAATGAGCAGTTCTTC. Encoded protein: CAISESGGAYNEQFF. The chain links TRBV10-3 to TRBJ2-1, with a weak D call TRBD2 (6 bases). Per germline, CDR1 ENHRY and CDR2 SYGVKD. The CDR3 spans 15 residues. The germline V and J ends were trimmed by 0 bases and 4 bases, with 10 bases remaining between them.

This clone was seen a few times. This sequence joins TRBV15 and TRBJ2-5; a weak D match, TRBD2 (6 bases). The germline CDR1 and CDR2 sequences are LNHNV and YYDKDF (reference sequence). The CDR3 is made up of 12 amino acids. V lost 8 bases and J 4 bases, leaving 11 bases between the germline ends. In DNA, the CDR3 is TGTGCCACCCACCGGGGAGGAGAGACCCAGTACTTC. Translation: CATHRGGETQYF.

DNA for the CDR3: TGCGCCAGCAGGACGGACAGGGGGCGGACTGAAGCTTTCTTT. Translating it yields CASRTDRGRTEAFF. The chain joins TRBV5-1 to TRBJ1-1; 11 bases fit TRBD1. The V and J ends lost 5 bases and 5 bases, in that order; junction bases with no gene match: 5. There are 14 residues in the CDR3. CDR1 is SGHRS and CDR2 is YFSETQ in the germline V gene.

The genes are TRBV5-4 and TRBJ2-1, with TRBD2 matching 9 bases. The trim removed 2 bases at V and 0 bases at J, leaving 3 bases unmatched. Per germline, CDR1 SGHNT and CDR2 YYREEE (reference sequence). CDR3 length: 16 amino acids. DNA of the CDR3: TGTGCCAGCAGCTTCCTAGCGGGGAGCTCCTACAATGAGCAGTTCTTC. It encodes CASSFLAGSSYNEQFF.

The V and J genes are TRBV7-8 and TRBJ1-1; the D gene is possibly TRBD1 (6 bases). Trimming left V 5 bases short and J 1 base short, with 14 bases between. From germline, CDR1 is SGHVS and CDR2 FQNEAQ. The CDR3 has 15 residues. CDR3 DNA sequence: TGTGCCAGCAGCAACCAACAGGGACAGAACACTGAAGCTTTCTTT. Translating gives CASSNQQGQNTEAFF.

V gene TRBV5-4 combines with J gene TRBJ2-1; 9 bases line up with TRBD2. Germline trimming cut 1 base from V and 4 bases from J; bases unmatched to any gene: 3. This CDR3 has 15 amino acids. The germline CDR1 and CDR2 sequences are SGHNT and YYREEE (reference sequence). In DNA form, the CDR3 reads TGTGCCAGCAGCTTGCCTAGCGGGGTATACAATGAGCAGTTCTTC. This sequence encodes CASSLPSGVYNEQFF. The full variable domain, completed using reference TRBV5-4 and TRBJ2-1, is ETGVTQSPTHLIKTRGQQVTLRCSSQSGHNTVSWYQQALGQGPQFIFQYYREEENGRGNFPPRFSGLQFPNYSSELNVNALELDDSALYLCASSLPSGVYNEQFFGPGTRLTVL.

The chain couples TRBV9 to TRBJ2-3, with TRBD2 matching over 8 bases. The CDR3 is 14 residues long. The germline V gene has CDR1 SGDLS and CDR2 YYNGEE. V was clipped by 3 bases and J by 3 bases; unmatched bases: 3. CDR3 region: CASSGGTRTDTQYF. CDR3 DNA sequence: TGTGCCAGCAGCGGCGGGACTAGAACAGATACGCAGTATTTT.

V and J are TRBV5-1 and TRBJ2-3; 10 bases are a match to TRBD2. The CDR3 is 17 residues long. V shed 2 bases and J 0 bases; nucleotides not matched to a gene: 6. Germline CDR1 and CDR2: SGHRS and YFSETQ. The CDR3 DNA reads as TGCGCCAGCAGCTTCGGACTAGCGGTTTCTAGCACAGATACGCAGTATTTT. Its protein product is CASSFGLAVSSTDTQYF.

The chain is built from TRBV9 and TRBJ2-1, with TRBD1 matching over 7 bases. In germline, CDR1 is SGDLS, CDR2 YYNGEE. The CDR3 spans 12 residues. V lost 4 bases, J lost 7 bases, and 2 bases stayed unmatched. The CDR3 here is CASSRQGNEQFF. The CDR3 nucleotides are TGTGCCAGCAGCCGACAGGGAAATGAGCAGTTCTTC.

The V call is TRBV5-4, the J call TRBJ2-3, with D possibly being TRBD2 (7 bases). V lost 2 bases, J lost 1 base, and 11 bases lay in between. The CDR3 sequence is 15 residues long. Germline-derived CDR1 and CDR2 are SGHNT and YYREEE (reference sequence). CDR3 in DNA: TGTGCCAGCAGCTTTCCGGGGGGCCGCACAGATACGCAGTATTTT. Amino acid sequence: CASSFPGGRTDTQYF.

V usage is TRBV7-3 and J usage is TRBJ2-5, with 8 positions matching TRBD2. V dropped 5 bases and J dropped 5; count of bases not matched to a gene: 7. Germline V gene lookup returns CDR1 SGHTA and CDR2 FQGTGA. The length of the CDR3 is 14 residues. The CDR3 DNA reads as TGTGCCAGCAGCATCGGGGGGGCGGGGGAGACCCAGTACTTC. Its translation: CASSIGGAGETQYF.

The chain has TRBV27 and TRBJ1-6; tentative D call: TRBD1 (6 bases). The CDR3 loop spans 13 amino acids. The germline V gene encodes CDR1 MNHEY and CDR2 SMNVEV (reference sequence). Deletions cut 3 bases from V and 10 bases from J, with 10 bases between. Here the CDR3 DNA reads TGTGCCAGCAGTTTTTCAGGGGAGTCACCCCTCCACTTT. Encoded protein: CASSFSGESPLHF.

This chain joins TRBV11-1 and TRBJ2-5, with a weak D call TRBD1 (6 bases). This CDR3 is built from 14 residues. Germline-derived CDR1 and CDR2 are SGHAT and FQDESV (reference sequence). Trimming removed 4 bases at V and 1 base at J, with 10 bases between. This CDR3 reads CASSYTGIQETQYF. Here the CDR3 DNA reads TGTGCCAGCAGCTATACAGGGATCCAAGAGACCCAGTACTTC.

This CDR3 reads CASSPTPGVDGYTF. In DNA form, the CDR3 reads TGTGCCAGCAGCCCCACCCCGGGGGTCGATGGCTACACCTTC. The chain joins TRBV7-2 to TRBJ1-2; TRBD1 might be the D (5 bases). The germline V gene has CDR1 SGHTA and CDR2 FQGNSA. CDR3 size: 14 residues. Trimming removed 5 bases from V and 6 bases from J, with 16 bases in between.

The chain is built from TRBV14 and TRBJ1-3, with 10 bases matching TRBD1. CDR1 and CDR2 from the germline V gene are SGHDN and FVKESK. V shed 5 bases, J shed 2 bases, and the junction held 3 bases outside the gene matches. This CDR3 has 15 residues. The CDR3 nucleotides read TGTGCCAGCAGCTCCGGGACAGGGGCTGGAAACACCATATATTTT. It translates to CASSSGTGAGNTIYF.

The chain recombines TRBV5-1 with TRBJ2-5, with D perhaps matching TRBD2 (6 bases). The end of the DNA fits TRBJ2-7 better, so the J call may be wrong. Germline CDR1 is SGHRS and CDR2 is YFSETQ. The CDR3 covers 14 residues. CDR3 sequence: CASSSSGLSYEQYF. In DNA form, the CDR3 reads TGCGCCAGCAGCTCCTCGGGACTTTCCTACGAGCAGTACTTC.

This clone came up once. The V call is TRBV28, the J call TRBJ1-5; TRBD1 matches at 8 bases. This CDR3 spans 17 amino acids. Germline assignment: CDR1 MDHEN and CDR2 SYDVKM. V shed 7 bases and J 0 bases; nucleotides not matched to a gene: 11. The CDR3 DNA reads TGTGCCAGCAACCTCCCGGGACAGGCTTATAGCAATCAGCCCCAGCATTTT. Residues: CASNLPGQAYSNQPQHF.

CDR3 protein: CASSPYGQFSYEQYF. For the CDR3, the DNA is TGCGCCAGCAGCCCCTACGGACAGTTCTCCTACGAGCAGTACTTC. The rearrangement joins TRBV5-1 to TRBJ2-7, with D possibly matching TRBD1 (6 bases). Trimming left V 4 bases short and J 0 bases short, with 14 bases between. This CDR3 contains 15 residues. CDR1 and CDR2 (germline): SGHRS, YFSETQ.

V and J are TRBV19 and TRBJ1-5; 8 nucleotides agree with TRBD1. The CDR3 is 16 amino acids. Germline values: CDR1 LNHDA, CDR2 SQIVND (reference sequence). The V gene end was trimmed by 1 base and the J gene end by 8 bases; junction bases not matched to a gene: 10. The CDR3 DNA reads TGTGCCAGTAGTATAGTGCTCGGAGACAGGGGAAAGCCCCAGCATTTT. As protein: CASSIVLGDRGKPQHF.

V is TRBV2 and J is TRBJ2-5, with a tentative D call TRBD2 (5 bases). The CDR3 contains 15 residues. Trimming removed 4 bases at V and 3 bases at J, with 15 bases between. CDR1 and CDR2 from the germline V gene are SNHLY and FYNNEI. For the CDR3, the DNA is TGTGCCAGCAGTGGATTAGCGCCCCCCAAAGAGACCCAGTACTTC. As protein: CASSGLAPPKETQYF.

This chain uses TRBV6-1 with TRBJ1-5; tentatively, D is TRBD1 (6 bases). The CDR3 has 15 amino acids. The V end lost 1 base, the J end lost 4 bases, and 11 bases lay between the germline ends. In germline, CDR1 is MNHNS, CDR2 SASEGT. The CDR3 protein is CASSEGGRGNQPQHF. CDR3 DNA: TGTGCCAGCAGTGAAGGGGGCAGGGGTAATCAGCCCCAGCATTTT.

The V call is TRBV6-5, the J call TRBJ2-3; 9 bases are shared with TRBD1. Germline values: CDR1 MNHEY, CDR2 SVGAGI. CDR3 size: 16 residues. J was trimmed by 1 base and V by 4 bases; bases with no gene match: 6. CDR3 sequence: CASSLDRGGGTDTQYF. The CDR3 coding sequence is TGTGCCAGCAGTTTGGACAGGGGAGGTGGCACAGATACGCAGTATTTT.